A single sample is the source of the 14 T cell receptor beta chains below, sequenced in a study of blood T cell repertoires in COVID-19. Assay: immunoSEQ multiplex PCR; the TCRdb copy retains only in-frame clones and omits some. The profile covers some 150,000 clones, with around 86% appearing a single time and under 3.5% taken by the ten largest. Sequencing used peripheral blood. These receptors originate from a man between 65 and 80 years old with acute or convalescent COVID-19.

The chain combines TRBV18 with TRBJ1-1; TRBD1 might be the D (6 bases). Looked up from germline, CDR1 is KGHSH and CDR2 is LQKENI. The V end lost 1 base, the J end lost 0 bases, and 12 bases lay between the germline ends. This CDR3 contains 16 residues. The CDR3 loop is CASSPRRGAMNTEAFF. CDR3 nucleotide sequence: TGTGCCAGCTCACCACGGCGGGGGGCCATGAACACTGAAGCTTTCTTT.

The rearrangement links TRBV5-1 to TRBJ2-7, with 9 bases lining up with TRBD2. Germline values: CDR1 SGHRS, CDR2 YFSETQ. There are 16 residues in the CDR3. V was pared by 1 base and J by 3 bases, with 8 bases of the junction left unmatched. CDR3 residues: CASSLQPGTSSYEQYF. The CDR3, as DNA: TGCGCCAGCAGCTTGCAGCCCGGGACTAGCAGCTACGAGCAGTACTTC. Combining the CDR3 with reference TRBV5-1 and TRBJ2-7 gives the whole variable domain KAGVTQTPRYLIKTRGQQVTLSCSPISGHRSVSWYQQTPGQGLQFLFEYFSETQRNKGNFPGRFSGRQFSNSRSEMNVSTLELGDSALYLCASSLQPGTSSYEQYFGPGTRLTVT.

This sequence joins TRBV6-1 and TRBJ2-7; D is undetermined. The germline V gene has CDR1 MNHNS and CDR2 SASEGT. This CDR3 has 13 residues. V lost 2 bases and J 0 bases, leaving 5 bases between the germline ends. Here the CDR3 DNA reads TGTGCCAGCAGTGAAAACAGCTCCTACGAGCAGTACTTC. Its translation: CASSENSSYEQYF.

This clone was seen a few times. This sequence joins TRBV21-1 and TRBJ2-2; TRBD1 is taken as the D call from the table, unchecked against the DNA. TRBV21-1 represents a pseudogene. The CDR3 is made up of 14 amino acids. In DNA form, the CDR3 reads TGTGCCAGCAGCAAAGCAGGGGGTGACGGGGAGCTGTTTTTT. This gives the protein CASSKAGGDGELFF.

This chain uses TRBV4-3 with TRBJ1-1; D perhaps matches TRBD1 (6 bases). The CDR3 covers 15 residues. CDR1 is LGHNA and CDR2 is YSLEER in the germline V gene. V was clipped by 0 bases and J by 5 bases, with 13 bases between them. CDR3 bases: TGCGCCAGCAGCCAAGATCCGGGGAGGGGGACTGAAGCTTTCTTT. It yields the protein CASSQDPGRGTEAFF.

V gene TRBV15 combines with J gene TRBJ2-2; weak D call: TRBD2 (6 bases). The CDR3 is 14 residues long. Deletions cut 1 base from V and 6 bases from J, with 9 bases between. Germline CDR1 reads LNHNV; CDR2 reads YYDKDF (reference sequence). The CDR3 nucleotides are TGTGCCACCAGCAGAGGCGGGGCGGCCGGGGAGCTGTTTTTT. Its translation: CATSRGGAAGELFF.

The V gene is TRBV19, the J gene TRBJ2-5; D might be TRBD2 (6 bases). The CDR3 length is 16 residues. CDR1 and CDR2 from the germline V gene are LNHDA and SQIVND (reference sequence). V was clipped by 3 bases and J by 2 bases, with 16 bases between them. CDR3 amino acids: CASSIGGQGRQETQYF. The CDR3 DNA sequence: TGTGCCAGTAGTATTGGAGGGCAGGGTAGACAAGAGACCCAGTACTTC.

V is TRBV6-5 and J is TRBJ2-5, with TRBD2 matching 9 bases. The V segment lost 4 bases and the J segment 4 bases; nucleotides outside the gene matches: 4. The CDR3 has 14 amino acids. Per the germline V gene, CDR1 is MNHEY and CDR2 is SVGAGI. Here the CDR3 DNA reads TGTGCCAGCAGTTCTGCGGGAGGGGCAGAGACCCAGTACTTC. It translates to CASSSAGGAETQYF.

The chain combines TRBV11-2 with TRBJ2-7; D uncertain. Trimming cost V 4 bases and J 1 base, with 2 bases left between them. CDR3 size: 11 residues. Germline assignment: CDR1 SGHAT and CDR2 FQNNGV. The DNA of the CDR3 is TGTGCCAGCAGCTCTTCCTACGAGCAGTACTTC. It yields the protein CASSSSYEQYF.

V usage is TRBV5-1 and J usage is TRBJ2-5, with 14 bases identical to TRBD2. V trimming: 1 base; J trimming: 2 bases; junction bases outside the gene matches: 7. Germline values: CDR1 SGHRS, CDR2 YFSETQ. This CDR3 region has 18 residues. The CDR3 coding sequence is TGCGCCAGCAGCTTGAGACTAGCGGGAGGGGTTGTACAAGAGACCCAGTACTTC. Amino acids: CASSLRLAGGVVQETQYF.

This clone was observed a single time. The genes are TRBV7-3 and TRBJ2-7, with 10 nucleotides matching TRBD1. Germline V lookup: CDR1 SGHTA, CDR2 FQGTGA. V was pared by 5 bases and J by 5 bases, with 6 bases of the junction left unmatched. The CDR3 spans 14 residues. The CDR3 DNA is TGTGCCAGCAGCCCCGGGACAGGGGTTAACGAGCAGTACTTC. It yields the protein CASSPGTGVNEQYF.

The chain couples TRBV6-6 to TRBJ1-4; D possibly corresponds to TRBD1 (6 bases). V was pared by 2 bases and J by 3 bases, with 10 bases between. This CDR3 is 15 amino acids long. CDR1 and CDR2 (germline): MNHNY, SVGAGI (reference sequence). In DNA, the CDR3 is TGTGCCAGCAGTTACGTGGGGGGGCCTAATGAAAAACTGTTTTTT. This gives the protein CASSYVGGPNEKLFF.

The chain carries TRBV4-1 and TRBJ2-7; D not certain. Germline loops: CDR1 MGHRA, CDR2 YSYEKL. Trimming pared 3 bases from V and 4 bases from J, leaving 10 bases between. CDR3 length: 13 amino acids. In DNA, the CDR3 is TGCGCCAGCAGCCAGCTCGACTGGTACGAGCAGTACTTC. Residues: CASSQLDWYEQYF.

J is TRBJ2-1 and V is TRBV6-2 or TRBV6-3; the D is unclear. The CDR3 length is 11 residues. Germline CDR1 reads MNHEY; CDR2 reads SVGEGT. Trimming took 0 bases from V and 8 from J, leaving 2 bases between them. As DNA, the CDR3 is TGTGCCAGCAGTTACTCCGATGAGCAGTTCTTC. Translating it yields CASSYSDEQFF.